Listed below are T cell receptor beta chains from one sample, sequenced in a study of shared clonotypes between healthy human individuals. The data were produced by immunoSEQ multiplex PCR, yet TCRdb's version contains in-frame clones alone and is incomplete. This repertoire shows about 480,000 clones, 60% to 80% found once; its top ten account for under 15%. Material for sequencing was PBMCs. The receptors stem from a woman aged 40-49 years in good health. Some clones in this sample may be carry-over from other donors' samples. The CDR3 runs from the conserved cysteine through the conserved F or W. A D gene is named only where the DNA matches it firmly. A row's size may be missing; if present it is once, few, many or a size class.

TRBV10-2	-	-	TRBJ1-2	CASSEADTYGYTF	TGCGCCAGCAGTGAAGCCGACACCTATGGCTACACCTTC
TRBV12-5	-	-	TRBJ2-5	CASGLVRADPGETQYF	TGTGCTAGTGGTTTGGTACGTGCAGACCCCGGGGAGACCCAGTACTTC
TRBV30	-	-	TRBJ1-3	CAWSTGSGNTIYF	TGTGCCTGGAGTACAGGCTCTGGAAACACCATATATTTT
TRBV10-3	-	-	TRBJ1-1	CATQGRGDTEAFF	TGTGCCACCCAGGGGCGCGGGGACACTGAAGCTTTCTTT
TRBV28	many	-	TRBJ1-2	CASSLNKRSGDYGYTF	TGTGCCAGCAGTTTAAACAAGCGCTCAGGAGACTATGGCTACACCTTC
TRBV9	-	-	TRBJ2-7	CASSTGHEQYF	TGTGCCAGCAGCACAGGCCACGAGCAGTACTTC
TRBV27	-	TRBD1	TRBJ1-4	CASSSTGAPGGKLFF	TGTGCCAGCAGTTCGACAGGGGCCCCGGGGGGAAAACTGTTTTTT
TRBV5-4	few	-	TRBJ2-1	CASSLPGYNEQFF	TGTGCCAGCAGCTTGCCAGGCTACAATGAGCAGTTCTTC
TRBV5-1	-	-	TRBJ2-3	CASSLVGTDPLTQYF	TGCGCCAGCAGCTTGGTGGGCACAGATCCCCTGACGCAGTATTTT
TRBV5-1	-	-	TRBJ2-7	CASSLASLNYEQYF	TGCGCCAGCAGCTTGGCGAGCCTAAACTACGAGCAGTACTTC
TRBV15	-	TRBD2	TRBJ2-1	CATSRRQREVPYNEQFF	TGTGCCACCAGCAGACGTCAGCGGGAGGTCCCCTACAATGAGCAGTTCTTC
TRBV15	few	TRBD2	TRBJ2-1	CATSRDLAGFIDEQFF	TGTGCCACCAGCAGAGATCTAGCGGGATTTATCGATGAGCAGTTCTTC
TRBV27	-	TRBD1	TRBJ1-5	CASSLWAGGMVGQPQHF	TGTGCCAGCAGTTTATGGGCAGGGGGGATGGTTGGTCAGCCCCAGCATTTT
TRBV4-3	-	-	TRBJ2-7	CASSQDVGGYEQYF	TGCGCCAGCAGCCAAGATGTTGGGGGGTACGAGCAGTACTTC
TRBV7-2	-	-	TRBJ2-7	CASSPFGSSYEQYF	TGTGCCAGCAGCCCCTTTGGGAGCTCCTACGAGCAGTACTTC
TRBV19	-	TRBD1	TRBJ2-2	CATGQLTGELFF	TGTGCCACGGGACAGCTCACCGGGGAGCTGTTTTTT
TRBV7-2	-	TRBD2	TRBJ2-1	CASSLVGLGDSSYNEQFF	TGTGCCAGCAGCTTAGTTGGACTAGGGGATTCGTCCTACAATGAGCAGTTCTTC
TRBV4-3	-	-	TRBJ1-2	CASSQDLSSVSYGYTF	TGCGCCAGCAGCCAAGATCTGTCCAGTGTGAGCTATGGCTACACCTTC
TRBV5-1	-	TRBD1	TRBJ1-4	CASSLMGTGGEKLFF	TGCGCCAGCAGCTTAATGGGGACAGGAGGTGAAAAACTGTTTTTT
TRBV10-3	-	TRBD2	TRBJ2-3	CAISESSLAGVGDTQYF	TGTGCCATCAGTGAGTCGTCGCTAGCGGGAGTGGGGGATACGCAGTATTTT
TRBV27	once	-	TRBJ2-7	CASSLSDRYSYEQYF	TGTGCCAGCAGTTTATCGGACAGATACTCCTACGAGCAGTACTTC
TRBV15	-	-	TRBJ2-1	CATTPASTLSYNEQFF	TGTGCCACCACCCCAGCGTCAACCCTCTCCTACAATGAGCAGTTCTTC
TRBV11-2	-	TRBD1	TRBJ2-7	CASSPRTGSHAYEQYF	TGTGCCAGCAGCCCGAGGACAGGGTCCCACGCCTACGAGCAGTACTTC
TRBV5-6	-	TRBD1	TRBJ2-7	CASSSRDRDLIVQYF	TGTGCCAGCAGCTCCCGGGACAGAGACCTTATTGTGCAGTACTTC
TRBV19	-	-	TRBJ1-2	CASTSLGGVYTF	TGTGCCAGTACCTCACTCGGGGGAGTGTACACCTTC
TRBV23-1	-	TRBD2	TRBJ2-7	CAPLAGRLNYEQYF	TGCGCCCCGCTAGCGGGGCGACTAAACTACGAGCAGTACTTC
TRBV5-8	-	-	TRBJ1-1	CASSLVVGSVTEAFF	TGTGCCAGCAGCTTGGTGGTGGGTTCGGTGACTGAAGCTTTCTTT
TRBV7-9	-	TRBD2	TRBJ2-7	CASSSSGQRSYEQYF	TGTGCCAGCAGCTCTAGCGGGCAGCGGAGCTACGAGCAGTACTTC
TRBV9	-	-	TRBJ2-1	CASSERGRKYNEQFF	TGTGCCAGCAGCGAGAGAGGACGGAAATACAATGAGCAGTTCTTC
TRBV28	many	-	TRBJ2-7	CASSLRSGHRYEQYF	TGTGCCAGCAGTTTAAGGAGCGGGCACCGCTACGAGCAGTACTTC
TRBV19	-	-	TRBJ2-2	CANSPYPQGNTGELFF	TGTGCCAATAGCCCATATCCGCAGGGTAACACCGGGGAGCTGTTTTTT
TRBV7-9	-	-	TRBJ2-7	CASSLAGIITYEQYF	TGTGCCAGCAGCTTAGCTGGGATAATCACCTACGAGCAGTACTTC
TRBV18	-	TRBD1	TRBJ1-3	CASSPRQGPSGNTIYF	TGTGCCAGCTCACCCAGACAGGGACCCTCTGGAAACACCATATATTTT
TRBV5-1	-	TRBD2	TRBJ2-5	CASSPQWTSGETQYF	TGCGCCAGCAGCCCCCAGTGGACTAGCGGTGAGACCCAGTACTTC
TRBV2	-	-	TRBJ2-5	CASSPGLSPQETQYF	TGTGCCAGCAGTCCCGGACTATCCCCCCAAGAGACCCAGTACTTC
TRBV6-1	-	-	TRBJ2-7	CASRESGSDEQYF	TGTGCCAGCAGAGAGAGCGGGTCCGACGAGCAGTACTTC
TRBV28	-	-	TRBJ2-7	CASSQGAYSGRRRDGQYF	TGTGCCAGCAGCCAAGGGGCCTATAGTGGGAGGCGCCGAGACGGGCAGTACTTC
TRBV30	-	-	TRBJ1-2	CAWSVDARFYGYTF	TGTGCCTGGAGTGTGGACGCTAGATTCTATGGCTACACCTTC
TRBV7-8	-	-	TRBJ2-1	CASSLAGLGSYNEQFF	TGTGCCAGCAGCTTAGCGGGTCTAGGTTCCTACAATGAGCAGTTCTTC
TRBV9	few	-	TRBJ1-2	CASSVATVFNYGYTF	TGTGCCAGCAGCGTAGCTACGGTTTTTAACTATGGCTACACCTTC
TRBV15	few	-	TRBJ1-3	CATSREGKSAGNTIYF	TGTGCCACCAGCAGAGAGGGTAAATCGGCTGGAAACACCATATATTTT
TRBV5-1	-	TRBD2	TRBJ2-7	CASSLAVLAGAHEQYF	TGCGCCAGCAGCTTGGCGGTACTAGCGGGAGCGCACGAGCAGTACTTC
TRBV28	-	-	TRBJ2-2	CASWRRANTGELFF	TGTGCCAGTTGGAGGAGGGCCAACACCGGGGAGCTGTTTTTT
TRBV4-2	-	TRBD2	TRBJ2-1	CASSPTVREVYNEQFF	TGTGCCAGCAGCCCCACCGTCCGGGAGGTATACAATGAGCAGTTCTTC
TRBV7-2	-	TRBD2	TRBJ2-1	CASSRAGLGAYNEQFF	TGTGCCAGCAGCCGTGCGGGACTAGGTGCCTACAATGAGCAGTTCTTC
TRBV5-1	-	-	TRBJ1-1	CASSLRGQDTEAFF	TGCGCCAGCAGCTTGCGGGGGCAGGACACTGAAGCTTTCTTT
TRBV28	-	TRBD1	TRBJ2-2	CASIRTGYTGELFF	TGTGCCAGCATCAGGACAGGGTACACCGGGGAGCTGTTTTTT
TRBV5-1	few	-	TRBJ2-3	CASSSYTDTQYF	TGCGCCAGCAGCTCGTACACAGATACGCAGTATTTT
TRBV4-2	-	-	TRBJ1-2	CASSQDAGQTNYGYTF	TGTGCCAGCAGCCAAGATGCCGGACAGACGAACTATGGCTACACCTTC
TRBV20-1	-	-	TRBJ2-7	CSARGMAEQYF	TGCAGTGCTAGGGGGATGGCTGAGCAGTACTTC